This entry describes one TCR beta chain. The data were taken from a study of blood T cell repertoires in COVID-19. As for the study in general: Material from acute and convalescent COVID-19 was sourced from the United States, Italy and Spain. In each case, the material was cDNA or gDNA derived from T cells, B-cell-depleted T cells, or PBMCs.

This CDR3 comprises 13 residues. Germline V gene data show CDR1 as LGHDT and CDR2 as YNNKEL (reference sequence). Trimming removed 5 bases from V and 8 bases from J, with 15 bases in between. The method was immunoSEQ multiplex PCR; TCRdb's version includes in-frame clones alone and lacks a portion of them. The sample shows 110,000 to 150,000 clones, approximately 80% of them seen only once. Clinical histories supplied by participants themselves formed the basis of cohort assignment. Two negative PCRs, clearance, or symptom resolution characterized the recovered Cohort 3 donors. This chain links TRBV3-1 (or the pseudogene TRBV3-2) with TRBJ1-1, with D perhaps matching TRBD1 (5 bases). Sequencing used PBMCs or T cells enriched from blood (not recorded which). This clonotype was sampled from a woman between 50 and 59 years old who had recovered from COVID-19. CDR3 loop: CASSFREGPEAFF. DNA for the CDR3: TGTGCCAGCAGCTTCAGGGAAGGGCCGGAAGCTTTCTTT.